The sequence of this T cell receptor (beta chain) was determined in a study of cytomegalovirus exposure and HLA in healthy donors. Study results and caveats: One later analysis reportedly identified an Asian-associated ancestry cluster that showed fewer N-insertions than the approximately 700-donor mean. Reportedly, HLA-A and HLA-B alleles of most subjects were accurately predicted from TCR beta. Altogether, some 160 TCR beta chains were recorded as cytomegalovirus-associated. Later, an analysis showed that TCR beta chains associated with HLA were more clonally expanded than others that were equally common.

With respect to this clone: What it binds is not known.

CDR1 and CDR2 (germline): PRHDT, FYEKMQ (reference sequence). Between the trimmed V and J ends, which lost 2 bases and 5 bases, there was a span of 15 bases. CDR3 length: 15 amino acids. 60 Vbeta and 13 Jbeta primers were used in PCR. Libraries were prepared by immunoSEQ multiplex PCR; TCRdb keeps only in-frame clonotypes and omits some of them. Among 200,000 to 250,000 clones listed, less than 85% were seen once. Sequencing used PBMCs. This chain links TRBV13 with TRBJ2-5, with D possibly being TRBD2 (6 bases). The source of this sequence is a young man in good health and CMV-seronegative. CDR3: CASSLLKAGWETQYF. The DNA for the CDR3 is TGTGCCAGCAGCTTACTCAAGGCGGGATGGGAGACCCAGTACTTC.